The sequence of this T cell receptor (beta chain) was determined in a study of cytomegalovirus exposure and HLA in healthy donors. Study information: A subsequent analysis reported that the roughly 130 validation repertoires were produced on the same platform that had also been used for the roughly 700 first-cohort repertoires. Study conclusions and caveats: Altogether, some 170 TCR beta chains were recorded as cytomegalovirus-associated.

V shed 5 bases, J shed 4 bases, and the junction held 8 bases outside the gene matches. The germline V gene encodes CDR1 SGHDN and CDR2 FVKESK. The CDR3 has 14 amino acids. The donors formed part of the roughly 120-subject validation cohort, distinct from the approximately 670-subject first cohort. Clones were sequenced by immunoSEQ multiplex PCR, and TCRdb holds only the in-frame ones, with some missing. The sample lists some 200,000 clones, about 93% occurring once. A word on this clone: Antigen unknown.

The J gene is TRBJ2-7, the V gene TRBV14; TRBD2 agrees at 7 bases. What was sequenced was PBMCs. The origin of this receptor is a young woman in good health and CMV-seronegative. The CDR3 DNA reads as TGTGCCAGCAGCGATGGACTAGGACGATACGAGCAGTACTTC. Amino acid sequence: CASSDGLGRYEQYF.